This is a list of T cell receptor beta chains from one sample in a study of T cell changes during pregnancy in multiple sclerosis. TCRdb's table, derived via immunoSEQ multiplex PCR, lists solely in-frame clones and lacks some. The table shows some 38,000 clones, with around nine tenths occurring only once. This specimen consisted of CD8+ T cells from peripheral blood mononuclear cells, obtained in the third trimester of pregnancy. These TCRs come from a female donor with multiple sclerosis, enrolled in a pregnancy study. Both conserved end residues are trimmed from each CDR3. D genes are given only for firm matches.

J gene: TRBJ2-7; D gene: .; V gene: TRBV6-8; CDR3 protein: ASSYRWRQVIYEQY
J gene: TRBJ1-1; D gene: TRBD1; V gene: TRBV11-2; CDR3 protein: ASSWDREAF
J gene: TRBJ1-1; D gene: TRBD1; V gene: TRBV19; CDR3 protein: ASSWEDRGEAF
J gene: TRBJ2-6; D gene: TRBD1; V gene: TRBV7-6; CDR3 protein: ASSLGQGSGANVLT
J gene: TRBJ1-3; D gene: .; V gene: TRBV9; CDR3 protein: ASSVSPGEGNTIY
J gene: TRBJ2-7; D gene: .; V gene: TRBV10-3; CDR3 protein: AISDGVLGYEQY
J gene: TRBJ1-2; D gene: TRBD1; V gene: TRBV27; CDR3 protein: ASSRTGSNYGYT
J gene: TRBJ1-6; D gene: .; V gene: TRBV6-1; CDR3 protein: ASSEAENSPLH
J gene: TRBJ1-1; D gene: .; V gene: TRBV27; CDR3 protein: ASSLDRGGTEAF
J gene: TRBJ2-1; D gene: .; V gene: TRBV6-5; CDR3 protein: ASSPTSRSYNEQF
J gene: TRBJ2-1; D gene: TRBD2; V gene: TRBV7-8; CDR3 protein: ASSLAPGGSNEQF
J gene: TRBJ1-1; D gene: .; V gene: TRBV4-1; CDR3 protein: ASSQRAGGLGTEAF
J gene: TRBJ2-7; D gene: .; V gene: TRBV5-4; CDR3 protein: ASSLGQVEYEQY
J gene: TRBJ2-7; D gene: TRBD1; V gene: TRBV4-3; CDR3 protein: ASSQVPGTVYEQY
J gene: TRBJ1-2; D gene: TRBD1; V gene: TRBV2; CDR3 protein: ASSVLGTGPGYT
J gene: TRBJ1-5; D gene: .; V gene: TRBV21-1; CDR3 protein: ASSKVGARGRGGNQPQH
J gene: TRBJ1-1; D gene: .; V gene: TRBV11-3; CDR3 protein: ASSLGGNTEAF
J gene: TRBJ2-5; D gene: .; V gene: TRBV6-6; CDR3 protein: ASSYLGEAQY
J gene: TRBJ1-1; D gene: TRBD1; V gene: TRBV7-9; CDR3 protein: ASSLLAGGYTEAF
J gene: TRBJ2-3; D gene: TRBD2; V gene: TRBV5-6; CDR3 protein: ASSLEVAGGVTDTQY
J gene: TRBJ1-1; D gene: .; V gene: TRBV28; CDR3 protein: ASSSLITMNTEAF
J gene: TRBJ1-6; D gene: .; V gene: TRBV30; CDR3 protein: AWSVLRNSPLH
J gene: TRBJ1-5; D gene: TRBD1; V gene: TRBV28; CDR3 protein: ASSLSLQGHQPQH
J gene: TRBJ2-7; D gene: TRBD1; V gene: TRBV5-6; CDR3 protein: ASSLREQGFLYEQY
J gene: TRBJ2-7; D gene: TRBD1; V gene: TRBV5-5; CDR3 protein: ASSHDRGPPGEQY
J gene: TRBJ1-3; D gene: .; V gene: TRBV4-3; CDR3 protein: ASSQEGGRGPGNTIY
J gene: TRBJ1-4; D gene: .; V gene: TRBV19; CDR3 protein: ASSRSDSWVEKLF
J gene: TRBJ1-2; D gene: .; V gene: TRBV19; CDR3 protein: ASSIARYGYT
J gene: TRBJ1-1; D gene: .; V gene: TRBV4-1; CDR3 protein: ASSQRPTPQGNTEAF
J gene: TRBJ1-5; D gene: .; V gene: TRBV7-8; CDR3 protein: ASSSFDSVNQPQH
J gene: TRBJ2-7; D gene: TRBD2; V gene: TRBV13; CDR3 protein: ASSPRGGPYEQY
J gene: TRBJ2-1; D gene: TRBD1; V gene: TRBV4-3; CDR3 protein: ASSQEIGTAYNEQF
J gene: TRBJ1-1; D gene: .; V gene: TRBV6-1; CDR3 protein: ASTWAGPTEAF
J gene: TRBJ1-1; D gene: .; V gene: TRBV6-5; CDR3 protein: ASSLTGYTEAF
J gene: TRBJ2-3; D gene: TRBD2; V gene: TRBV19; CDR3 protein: ASSILLAGGTDTQY
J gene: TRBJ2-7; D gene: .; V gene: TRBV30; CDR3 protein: AWSPLRGGYEQY
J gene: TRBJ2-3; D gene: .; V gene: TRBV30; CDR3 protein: AWSETGGGWGTSGTDTQY
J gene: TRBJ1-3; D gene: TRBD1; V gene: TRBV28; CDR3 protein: ASSLHRGDGNTIY
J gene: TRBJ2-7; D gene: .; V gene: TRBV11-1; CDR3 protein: ASSLEGSRYGTYEQY
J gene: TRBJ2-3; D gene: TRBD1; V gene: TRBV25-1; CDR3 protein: ASSESITFWDRTDTQY
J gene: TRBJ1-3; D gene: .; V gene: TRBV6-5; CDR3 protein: ASSLGGYGGNTIY
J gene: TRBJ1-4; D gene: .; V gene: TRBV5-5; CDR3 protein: ASSFGGDQWDEKLF
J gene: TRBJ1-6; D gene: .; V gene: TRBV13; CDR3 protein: ASSPSPRGFSPLH
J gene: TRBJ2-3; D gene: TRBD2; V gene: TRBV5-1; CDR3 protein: ASSLVVGGRTDTQY
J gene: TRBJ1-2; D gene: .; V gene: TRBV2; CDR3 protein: ASSAGVNYGYT
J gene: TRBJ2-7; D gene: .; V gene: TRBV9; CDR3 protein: ASSVGGSTYEQY
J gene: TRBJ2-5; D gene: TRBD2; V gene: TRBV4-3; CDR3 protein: ASSQVSGGLETQY
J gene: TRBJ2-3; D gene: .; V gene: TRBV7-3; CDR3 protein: ASSLTGGAGDTQY
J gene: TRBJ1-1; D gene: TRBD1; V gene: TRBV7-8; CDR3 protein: ASSKGQGGIYTEAF
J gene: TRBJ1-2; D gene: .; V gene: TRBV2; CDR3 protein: ASSEPDGGIGGYT
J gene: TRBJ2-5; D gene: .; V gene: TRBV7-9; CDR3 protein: ASSQPSVGAWETQY
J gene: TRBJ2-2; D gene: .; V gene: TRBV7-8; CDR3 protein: AVRGRGFSGAGELF
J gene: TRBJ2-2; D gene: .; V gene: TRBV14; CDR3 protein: ASSHLNTGELF
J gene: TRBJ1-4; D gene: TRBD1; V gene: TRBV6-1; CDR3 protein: ASSEGTGVEKLF
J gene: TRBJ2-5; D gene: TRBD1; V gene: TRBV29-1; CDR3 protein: SVAGTVQETQY
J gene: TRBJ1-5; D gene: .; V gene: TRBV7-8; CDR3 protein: ASSQDTRPQH
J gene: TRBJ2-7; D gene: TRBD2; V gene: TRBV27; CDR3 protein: ASSLSETSGAYEQY
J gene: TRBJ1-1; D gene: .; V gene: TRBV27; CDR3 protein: ARPRFLNTEAF
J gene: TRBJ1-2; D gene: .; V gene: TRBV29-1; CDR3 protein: SVEGLWGDYGYT